The 20 T cell receptor beta chains below come from one sample, sequenced in a study of CXCR3-negative and CXCR3-positive naive CD8 T cells. Their specific antigens are unknown. Study outcomes and limitations: A higher hydrophobicity marked the TRB CDR3s of CXCR3-positive naive cells versus CXCR3-negative naive cells.

The TRB cDNA libraries were prepared by 5' RACE with UMI labels. TCRdb re-called the 5' RACE reads and gives one entry per CDR3 protein, without DNA. The sample table sets out around 110,000 distinct CDR3 sequences. Sequenced sample: naive CXCR3+ CD8+ T cells from blood. Subset indicated: CD45RO-CCR7+CD27+CD95- naive CD8+ T cells expressing CXCR3 (TNR3+). These receptors were taken from a human donor in good health. Some clones in this sample may be carry-over from other donors' samples.

The rearrangement uses TRBV10-2 and TRBJ2-5; there is no DNA to check the TCRdb D call of TRBD2. CDR3 length: 16 amino acids. Germline V gives CDR1 WSHSY, CDR2 SAAADI. CDR3 loop: CASSAVAGTSGETQYF.

The V call is TRBV5-1, the J call TRBJ2-7; absent DNA, TCRdb's TRBD1 call cannot be checked. The V gene's germline CDR1 is SGHRS and CDR2 YFSETQ. CDR3 length: 14 amino acids. The CDR3 region is CASSPTGGTYEQYF.

This sequence joins TRBV6-5 and TRBJ2-7. The CDR3 loop spans 14 amino acids. The germline V gene encodes CDR1 MNHEY and CDR2 SVGAGI. CDR3 loop: CASSPSFQALEQYF.

The chain employs TRBV21-1 and TRBJ1-2; the TCRdb call, TRBD1, lacks DNA for checking. TRBV21-1 is an annotated pseudogene. The CDR3 covers 15 residues. The CDR3 protein is CASSKAPGVYYGYTF.

V and J are TRBV20-1 and TRBJ2-1; TCRdb outputs TRBD2, but without DNA this stays unchecked. CDR1 is DFQATT and CDR2 is SNEGSKA in the germline V gene (reference sequence). The CDR3 has 14 residues. The chain's CDR3 is CSAPAANTYNEQFF.

This chain connects TRBV6-4 to TRBJ2-1. Germline V gene data show CDR1 as MRHNA and CDR2 as SNTAGT. This CDR3 region has 13 residues. CDR3 residues: CASSEIRSGEQFF.

The chain joins TRBV11-3 to TRBJ2-2; TCRdb's D call of TRBD1 is untestable without DNA. Germline CDR1 SGHNT, CDR2 YENEEA. The CDR3 spans 15 residues. CDR3 in amino acids: CASSLQGSDTGGLFF.

The chain couples TRBV13 to TRBJ2-7; TCRdb names TRBD1, which stays unverified in the absence of DNA. The CDR3 is 18 residues long. Per the germline V gene, CDR1 is PRHDT and CDR2 is FYEKMQ (reference sequence). CDR3 sequence reads: CASSLAGTGIAPRYEQYF.

The rearrangement joins TRBV5-5 to TRBJ2-1; TCRdb lists TRBD1, though no DNA is available to test this call. This CDR3 comprises 17 residues. Germline assignment: CDR1 SGHKS and CDR2 YYEKEE (reference sequence). CDR3: CASSLEGEPIRGNEQFF.

This rearrangement joins TRBV29-1 to TRBJ2-7. Germline values: CDR1 SQVTM, CDR2 ANQGSEA. The CDR3 runs to 13 residues. This chain's CDR3 is CSVDRLSSYEQYF.

V and J are TRBV10-1 and TRBJ2-7; TCRdb calls TRBD2, which cannot be checked without DNA. Germline CDR1 WNHNN, CDR2 SYGVQD (reference sequence). This CDR3 has 12 amino acids. CDR3 loop: CASSDQGGEQYF.

The chain links TRBV12-3 or TRBV12-4 to TRBJ1-2; TCRdb reports TRBD1, a call that lacks DNA to check it against. This CDR3 is built from 14 residues. CDR3: CASRSPGQLYGYTF.

The chain joins TRBV29-1 to TRBJ2-1. Germline CDR1 and CDR2: SQVTM and ANQGSEA. The CDR3 covers 12 residues. The CDR3 reads CSVDEEGPEQFF.

The V gene is TRBV4-3, the J gene TRBJ2-1; the D gene TCRdb calls, TRBD1, cannot be checked with no DNA. There are 16 residues in the CDR3. Germline CDR1 LGHNA, CDR2 YSLEER. The CDR3 here is CASSPDRLGGGTEQFF.

J is TRBJ2-1 and V is TRBV28. The CDR3 consists of 15 residues. CDR1 is MDHEN and CDR2 is SYDVKM in the germline V gene. The CDR3 spells CASSLYPSSYNEQFF.

The rearrangement links TRBV21-1 to TRBJ1-5. TRBV21-1 is a known pseudogene. The CDR3 has 15 residues. The CDR3 spells CATKRVGELGQPQHF.

Here the CDR3 reads CASTQTGSSYEQYF. This chain uses TRBV6-6 with TRBJ2-7. The CDR3 length is 14 residues. From germline, CDR1 is MNHNY and CDR2 SVGAGI (reference sequence).

The chain recombines TRBV7-3 with TRBJ2-2; TCRdb outputs TRBD1, but without DNA this stays unchecked. Germline V gives CDR1 SGHTA, CDR2 FQGTGA. The CDR3 runs to 12 residues. CDR3 in amino acids: CASSLTEGELFF. The variable domain in full, completed from reference TRBV7-3 and TRBJ2-2, reads GAGVSQTPSNKVTEKGKYVELRCDPISGHTALYWYRQSLGQGPEFLIYFQGTGAADDSGLPNDRFFAVRPEGSVSTLKIQRTERGDSAVYLCASSLTEGELFFGEGSRLTVL.

The chain is built from TRBV9 and TRBJ2-1. CDR1 is SGDLS, CDR2 YYNGEE, per germline. The length of the CDR3 is 13 residues. CDR3 region: CASSPTNSNEQFF. Based on the CDR3 plus reference TRBV9 and TRBJ2-1, the full variable domain is DSGVTQTPKHLITATGQRVTLRCSPRSGDLSVYWYQQSLDQGLQFLIQYYNGEERAKGNILERFSAQQFPDLHSELNLSSLELGDSALYFCASSPTNSNEQFFGPGTRLTVL.

The chain has TRBV5-4 and TRBJ1-2. Germline assignment: CDR1 SGHNT and CDR2 YYREEE (reference sequence). The CDR3 length is 11 residues. CDR3 amino acids: CASSFGSADTF.